This TCR beta chain was sequenced for a study of OX40 agonist ivuxolimab in advanced cancers. Study-level information: The diagnoses of dose-escalation patients were hepatocellular carcinoma, melanoma, renal cell or head and neck cancer.

The study, taken as a whole, reports: Clonal expansion was among the lowest in partial responders at 0.1-3.0 mg/kg, especially CD8+. Mean expanded clone counts were higher in CD8+ than CD4+ T cells. CD4+ and CD8+ blood T cells expanded clonally by week 6 at 0.1 to 3.0 mg/kg.

Note on this clone: Its antigen is as yet unknown.

The repertoire was sequenced with immunoSEQ multiplex PCR; TCRdb's copy has only in-frame clones and lacks some. The data hold more than 95,000 clones, with roughly 92% observed a single time. This sample comprised CD4+ or CD8+ T cells sorted from blood, obtained in a trial of the OX40 agonist ivuxolimab. The receptor was isolated from an adult with an advanced solid tumor such as melanoma, head and neck, liver or kidney cancer.

The chain's CDR3 is CASIIQGDHSNQPQHF. As DNA, the CDR3 is TGTGCCAGTATCATACAAGGGGATCATAGCAATCAGCCCCAGCATTTT. The chain has TRBV19 and TRBJ1-5, with D possibly being TRBD1 (5 bases). This CDR3 region has 16 residues. Trimming took 7 bases from V and 0 from J, leaving 16 bases between them. Germline CDR1 and CDR2: LNHDA and SQIVND (reference sequence).